These 13 T cell receptor beta chains were sequenced from one sample in a study of cytomegalovirus exposure and HLA in healthy donors. The PCR contained 60 Vbeta and 13 Jbeta primers. Libraries were prepared by immunoSEQ multiplex PCR; TCRdb keeps only in-frame clonotypes and omits some of them. The table lists some 84,000 clones, more than 60% of them singletons. The sample consisted of PBMCs. The receptors shown here come from a boy aged 5-17 years in good health and CMV-seronegative.

V usage is TRBV7-2 and J usage is TRBJ1-5; a possible D gene is TRBD1 (6 bases). V lost 1 base and J lost 7, with 11 bases in between. Germline CDR1 reads SGHTA; CDR2 reads FQGNSA. The CDR3 covers 14 residues. CDR3 nucleotide sequence: TGTGCCAGCAGCTTAGGCAGGGGTAGGCAGCCCCAGCATTTT. This sequence encodes CASSLGRGRQPQHF.

The CDR3 DNA reads as TGTGCCAGCAGCGTAGCCGTAGCGGGAGGGCGTGAGCAGTTCTTC. Encoded protein: CASSVAVAGGREQFF. This rearrangement joins TRBV9 to TRBJ2-1, with 11 bases that match TRBD2. CDR1 and CDR2 (germline): SGDLS, YYNGEE. The CDR3 runs to 15 residues. V lost 0 bases and J lost 9; bases outside the gene matches: 5.

This CDR3 is CASSLGLAGGMEETQYF. CDR3 DNA: TGTGCCAGCAGTTTAGGACTAGCGGGGGGGATGGAAGAGACCCAGTACTTC. The chain couples TRBV28 to TRBJ2-5; TRBD2 agrees at 15 bases. Per germline, CDR1 MDHEN and CDR2 SYDVKM. This CDR3 has 17 residues. V lost 2 bases, J lost 3 bases, and 4 bases stayed unmatched.

CDR3 sequence (DNA): TGTGCCAGCAGAAGCGGATCCTACGAGCAGTACTTC. This codes for CASRSGSYEQYF. The chain employs TRBV6-5 and TRBJ2-7, with TRBD2 as a possible D gene (5 bases). V lost 6 bases and J 1 base, leaving 7 bases between the germline ends. The CDR3 contains 12 residues. CDR1 and CDR2 from the germline V gene are MNHEY and SVGAGI.

The genes are TRBV29-1 and TRBJ2-1, with 9 bases identical to TRBD2. This CDR3 comprises 15 residues. CDR1 SQVTM and CDR2 ANQGSEA come from the germline V gene. V shed 5 bases, J shed 7 bases, and the junction held 12 bases outside the gene matches. DNA for the CDR3: TGCAGCGTTTTCTCGGGCCTTAGCGGGAGAAATGAGCAGTTCTTC. This gives the protein CSVFSGLSGRNEQFF.

The rearrangement links TRBV19 to TRBJ1-3, with D unresolved. CDR3 size: 13 residues. Trimming left V 6 bases short and J 0 bases short, with 6 bases between. CDR1 is LNHDA and CDR2 is SQIVND in the germline V gene (reference sequence). CDR3 sequence: CASRYSSGNTIYF. CDR3 in DNA: TGTGCCAGTAGGTACAGCTCTGGAAACACCATATATTTT.

The chain recombines TRBV28 with TRBJ1-2; 7 nucleotides line up with TRBD1. The trim removed 6 bases at V and 6 bases at J, leaving 4 bases unmatched. Germline V CDR1 and CDR2: MDHEN, SYDVKM. The CDR3 has 12 residues. As DNA, the CDR3 is TGTGCCAGCAGGGCCGGGACAGATGGCTACACCTTC. Its translation: CASRAGTDGYTF.

The chain recombines TRBV4-3 with TRBJ1-2; D unresolved. CDR3 length: 15 amino acids. Trimming stripped 0 bases from V and 0 bases from J, with 8 bases between. CDR1 and CDR2 (germline): LGHNA, YSLEER. In nucleotides, the CDR3 is TGCGCCAGCAGCCAAGATAGCGGACCTAACTATGGCTACACCTTC. It specifies CASSQDSGPNYGYTF.

The gene calls are TRBV30 and TRBJ2-7; D is ambiguous. The CDR3 spans 11 residues. CDR1 and CDR2 from the germline V gene are GTSNPN and SVGIG (reference sequence). Between the trimmed V and J ends, which lost 2 bases and 3 bases, there was a span of 5 bases. CDR3 nucleotide sequence: TGTGCCTGGAGTATACTCTACGAGCAGTACTTC. Its protein product is CAWSILYEQYF.

The chain is built from TRBV7-2 and TRBJ2-1; D remains ambiguous. V lost 3 bases to trimming and J lost 6 bases, with 18 bases between them. From germline, CDR1 is SGHTA and CDR2 FQGNSA. The length of the CDR3 is 16 residues. The CDR3 sequence: CASSLTQLSRGNEQFF. The CDR3 DNA is TGTGCCAGCAGCTTGACTCAGTTATCACGCGGCAATGAGCAGTTCTTC.

This clone came up once. The chain couples TRBV4-1 to TRBJ1-1; 10 positions agree with TRBD1. V was clipped by 4 bases and J by 5 bases; unmatched bases: 4. Germline CDR1 MGHRA, CDR2 YSYEKL. This CDR3 contains 14 residues. The CDR3 DNA follows: TGCGCCAGCAGCCGCAGGACAGGGGGAACTGAAGCTTTCTTT. This gives the protein CASSRRTGGTEAFF.

The V call is TRBV28, the J call TRBJ2-5; the match to TRBD1 covers 9 bases. Trimming removed 3 bases from V and 4 bases from J; junction bases left unmatched: 6. The CDR3 has 15 residues. CDR1 and CDR2 from the germline V gene are MDHEN and SYDVKM. Written as DNA, the CDR3 is TGTGCCAGCAGTTTGGGGACAGGGATTGGAGAGACCCAGTACTTC. Its protein product is CASSLGTGIGETQYF.

The J gene is TRBJ2-5, the V gene TRBV6-5; D might be TRBD1 (6 bases). This CDR3 spans 15 amino acids. V lost 2 bases and J lost 5, with 15 bases in between. Looked up from germline, CDR1 is MNHEY and CDR2 is SVGAGI. The CDR3 here is CASSYAGQNSETQYF. CDR3 in DNA: TGTGCCAGCAGTTACGCCGGACAGAATTCGGAGACCCAGTACTTC.